This TCR beta chain was identified in a study of blood T cells in healthy people across ages. Study conclusions and caveats: Across samples, TCR beta diversity tracked strongly with naive T cell percentage.

Through a sample-barcoded 5' primer and a J-beta primer mix, a second PCR was run for about 7 to 12 cycles. TCRdb re-analysed the 5' RACE reads in MiXCR, keeping a single row per CDR3 protein. The data contain 760,000 or so distinct CDR3 sequences, more than 20% of them seen just once; the ten biggest clones take up roughly 9%. CDR1 is MNHEY and CDR2 is SMNVEV in the germline V gene (reference sequence). With 6 bases removed from V and 6 bases from J, the gap between germline ends came to 12 bases. The CDR3 runs 13 residues. In its sample, this clonotype was seen a few times. Its antigen is unidentified. These same data were also listed under a study on T cells of mothers and their children. In that study: No clone of persistent microchimeric T cells was detected.

This TCR was recovered from a boy aged 5-17 years in good health. Sequenced: blood. The chain joins TRBV27 to TRBJ2-1, with D perhaps being TRBD1 or TRBD2 (7 bases each). The CDR3 protein is CASRSGGGNEQFF. The CDR3 DNA follows: TGTGCCAGCAGGTCAGGGGGGGGCAATGAGCAGTTCTTC.